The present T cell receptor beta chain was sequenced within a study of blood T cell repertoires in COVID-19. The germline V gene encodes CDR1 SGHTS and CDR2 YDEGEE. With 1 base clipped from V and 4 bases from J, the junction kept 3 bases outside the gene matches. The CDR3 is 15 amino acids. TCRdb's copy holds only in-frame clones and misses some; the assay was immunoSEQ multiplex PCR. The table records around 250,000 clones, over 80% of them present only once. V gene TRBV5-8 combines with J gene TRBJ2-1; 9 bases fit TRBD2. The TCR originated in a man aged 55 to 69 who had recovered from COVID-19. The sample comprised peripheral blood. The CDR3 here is CASSLRLAGYNEQFF. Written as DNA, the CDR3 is TGTGCCAGCAGCTTGAGGCTAGCGGGGTACAATGAGCAGTTCTTC.